The sequence of this T cell receptor (beta chain) was determined in a study of T cells in Graves' hyperthyroidism and ophthalmopathy. General study results and limits: Stable hyperthyroidism was separated from ophthalmopathy by a model based on 13 V-J features. Blood held most thyroid clonotypes expanded above 0.001 frequency.

RNA transcripts served as the template for amplifying TCR beta CDR3 regions. Using the HTBI primer set, a first-round RT-PCR was run on the TCR CDR3. TCRdb itself ran the multiplex PCR reads through MiXCR, one entry per CDR3 protein. The sample carries approximately 210,000 distinct CDR3 sequences, 17% recorded once. Hyperthyroidism of Graves' type that showed no ophthalmopathy progression within 18 months was stable. This clonotype appeared many times. Its antigen is as yet unknown. Trimming removed 6 bases from V and 7 bases from J, with 25 bases in between. Germline V gene sequence: CDR1 MDHEN, CDR2 SYDVKM. The CDR3 consists of 17 residues.

This sequence originates from a middle-aged man with Graves' hyperthyroidism. The sequencing input was blood. The rearrangement uses TRBV28 and TRBJ2-4, with D possibly TRBD2 on 7 matching bases. CDR3 protein: CASSLPGEAGRRNIQYF. Written as DNA, the CDR3 is TGTGCCAGCAGCTTGCCAGGGGAAGCGGGACGACGGAACATTCAGTACTTC.